Sequencing of this T cell receptor (beta chain) was carried out in a study of T cell repertoires in cytomegalovirus infection. TCRdb redid the calling of the reads with MiXCR, one entry per CDR3 protein. The table records about 920,000 distinct CDR3 sequences, approximately 30% of them present only once. This clonotype showed up just a few times. Antigen unknown. The receptor was derived from a human donor in good health (CMV status not recorded). Some clones in this sample may be carry-over from other donors' samples. This sample comprised cultured CD8+ T cells from PBMCs, obtained from culture after CMV antigen stimulation.

DNA for the CDR3: TGTGCCAGTAGTATTGACAGGGGGCCCACCGGGGAGCTGTTTTTT. Translated, it gives CASSIDRGPTGELFF. The genes are TRBV19 and TRBJ2-2; 10 bases are a match to TRBD1. Trimming took 3 bases from V and 4 from J; bases not matched to a gene: 2. This CDR3 has 15 residues. CDR1 is LNHDA and CDR2 is SQIVND in the germline V gene (reference sequence).